The following is a TCR beta chain sequence with its context. The sample holds many counts of this clonotype. Its antigen has not been determined. The input lacks base qualities; no much larger clone sits a single base away. This specimen belongs to a study of early T cells in non-severe SARS-CoV-2 infection (dated by TCRdb to the early 2020s). Broadly, across the study: Because TCR sequencing relied on bulk RNA taken from unsorted whole blood, pairing of alpha and beta chains was not possible.

A case-control design nested within a healthcare worker cohort in London, UK, was used, with weekly nasopharyngeal swab PCR tests and blood sampling performed. Between 23 and 31 March 2020, the week of the UK lockdown, healthcare workers were enrolled and then followed up weekly for as long as 16 weeks. Study-wide conclusions, independent of this receptor: Matching against VDJdb was skewed toward anti-spike CD8 responses, likely underestimated virus-specific expansions, and missed private and CD4 specificities.

Preparation of the library involved 5' RACE. These reads were obtained on a NextSeq 500. The TCR library protocol attached unique molecular identifiers to individual cDNA molecules to correct for sequencing error and PCR bias. TCR alpha and beta chains were both sequenced, and the abundances of alpha and beta sequences in each sample were closely correlated with each other. The original methods were these. Decombinator V4 was used to annotate the V gene, J gene and CDR3 of the TCR sequences. TCRs were defined as expanded if a significant change between any two time points was detected under a Poisson model with p below 0.0001. Abundances of TCRs were expressed as counts per million after normalisation to the total number of TCRs sequenced in each sample. TRAV1-2 paired with TRAJ12, TRAJ20 or TRAJ33 defined MAIT TCRs, while TRAV10 paired with TRAJ18 defined iNKT TCRs. A search of VDJdb, accessed on 1 November 2021, was run for TCRs annotated to CMV, EBV and SARS-CoV-2, with TCRs annotated for multiple antigens excluded. The public reads were reanalyzed by TCRdb: fastp trimming at Q25, MiXCR alignment, in-frame beta chains only. Records with the same CDR3 protein are collapsed into one entry carrying the most frequent genes and DNA. It is TCRdb's table, rather than the study itself, that gives the V and J calls and clone size. The sample table lists about 100,000 distinct CDR3 sequences, roughly an eighth of them with a count of one. About 2.3% of the sample comes from the top ten.

CDR1 and CDR2 are drawn from the germline V gene: MNHEY, SVGAGI. Between the V and J ends, shortened by 4 bases and 0 bases respectively, the junction contains 10 bases. From its cysteine to its phenylalanine, the CDR3 spans 15 amino acids. The read is trimmed to its CDR3 DNA, 45 bases read in frame from base 1. This clonotype originated in an adult who was a healthcare worker with PCR-confirmed SARS-CoV-2 infection or an uninfected control (not recorded which). The chain uses TRBV6-5 and TRBJ1-5; there is no confident call for the D gene. The sample consisted of whole blood. CDR3 loop: CASSLQAYSNQPQHF. In nucleotides, the sequence is TGTGCCAGCAGTTTGCAGGCTTATAGCAATCAGCCCCAGCATTTT.